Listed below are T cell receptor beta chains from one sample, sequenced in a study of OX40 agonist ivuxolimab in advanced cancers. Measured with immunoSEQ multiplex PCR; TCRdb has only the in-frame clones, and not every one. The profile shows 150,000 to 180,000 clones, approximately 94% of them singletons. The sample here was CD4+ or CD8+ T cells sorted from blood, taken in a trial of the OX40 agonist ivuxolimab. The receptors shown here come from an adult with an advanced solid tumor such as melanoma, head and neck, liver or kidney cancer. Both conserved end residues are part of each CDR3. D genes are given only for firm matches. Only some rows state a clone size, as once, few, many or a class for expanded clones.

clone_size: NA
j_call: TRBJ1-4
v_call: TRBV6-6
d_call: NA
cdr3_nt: TGTGCCAGCAGGCGATCAGGGTTGCGGGATGAAAAACTGTTTTTT
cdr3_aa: CASRRSGLRDEKLFF

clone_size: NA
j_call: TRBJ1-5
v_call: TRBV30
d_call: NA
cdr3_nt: TGTGCCTGGAGTTCGGGAGGGTTTCATCCTCGAACACAGCCCCAGCATTTT
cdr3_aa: CAWSSGGFHPRTQPQHF

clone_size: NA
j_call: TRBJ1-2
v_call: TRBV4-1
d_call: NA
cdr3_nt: TGCGCCAGCAGCCAAGGCTTCTGGGACTATGGCTACACCTTC
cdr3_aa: CASSQGFWDYGYTF

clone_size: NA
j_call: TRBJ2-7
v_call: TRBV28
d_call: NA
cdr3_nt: TGTGCCAGCAGAACCCAGGGACGCGAGCAGTACTTC
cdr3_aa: CASRTQGREQYF

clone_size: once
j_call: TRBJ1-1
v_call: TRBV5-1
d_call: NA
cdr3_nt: TGCGCCAGCAGCCCAAGACGGTTGAACACTGAAGCTTTCTTT
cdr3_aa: CASSPRRLNTEAFF

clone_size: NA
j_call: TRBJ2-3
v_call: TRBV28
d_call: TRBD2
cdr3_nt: TGTGCCAGCAGTTTTCCCGGCGGGAGGGCCGGTTTAAGCTCGCCTAGCACAGATACGCAGTATTTT
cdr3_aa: CASSFPGGRAGLSSPSTDTQYF

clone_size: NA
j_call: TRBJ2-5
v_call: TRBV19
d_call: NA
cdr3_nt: TGTGCCAGTAGTATAGGAGGGGAGACCCAGTACTTC
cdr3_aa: CASSIGGETQYF

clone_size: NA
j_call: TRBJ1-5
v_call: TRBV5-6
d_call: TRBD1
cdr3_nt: TGTGCCAGCAGCTACCGGACAGGGCGGGGCAATCAGCCCCAGCATTTT
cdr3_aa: CASSYRTGRGNQPQHF

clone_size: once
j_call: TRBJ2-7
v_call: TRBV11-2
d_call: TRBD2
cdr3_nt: TGTGCCAGCAGCTTAGATCGTGGGGGGGTGTTGAGCGAGCAGTACTTC
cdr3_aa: CASSLDRGGVLSEQYF

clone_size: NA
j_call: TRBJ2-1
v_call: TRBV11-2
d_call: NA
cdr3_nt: TGTGCCAGCAGCTTAGCCCCCATCGGGGATAACAATGAGCAGTTCTTC
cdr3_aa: CASSLAPIGDNNEQFF

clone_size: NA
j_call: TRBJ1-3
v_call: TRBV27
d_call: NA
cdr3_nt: TGTGCCAGCAGTTTATGGGGAGGAAACACCATATATTTT
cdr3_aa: CASSLWGGNTIYF

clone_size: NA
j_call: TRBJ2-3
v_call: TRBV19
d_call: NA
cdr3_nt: TGTGCCAGTAGTATAGGGACCGTCACAGATACGCAGTATTTT
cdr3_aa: CASSIGTVTDTQYF